What follows are 26 T cell receptor beta chains derived from one specimen sequenced in a study of beta chain features in type 1 diabetes (dated by TCRdb to the late 2010s). Libraries came from the immunoSEQ multiplex PCR assay. All of the isolated RNA was reverse transcribed with the High Capacity cDNA Reverse Transcription Kit, so expressed TCRB transcripts were sequenced. In TCRdb, the immuneACCESS table is reduced to in-frame sequences with V and J assigned. These tables do not hold every clone; where another copy was compared, an unresolved V gene accounts for under half, and the others remain unexplained. The sample table lists some 160,000 clones, 7% to 10% of them with a count of one. Over 2% of the sample goes to the ten largest clones. Sequencing was done on a sample of central memory CD4+ T cells from blood. All receptors derive from a woman under 30 in good health.

The chain employs TRBV29-1 and TRBJ2-5; D unclear. With 4 bases removed from V and 5 bases from J, the gap between germline ends came to 14 bases. Germline V gene sequence: CDR1 SQVTM, CDR2 ANQGSEA. The CDR3 runs 13 residues. The CDR3 coding sequence is TGCAGCGTTGTCTATCAGGCGATGGAGACCCAGTACTTC. This sequence encodes CSVVYQAMETQYF.

The chain uses TRBV30 and TRBJ1-2, with 8 positions matching TRBD1. The CDR3 extends over 14 amino acids. Trimming removed 5 bases from V and 5 bases from J; junction bases left unmatched: 10. Looked up from germline, CDR1 is GTSNPN and CDR2 is SVGIG (reference sequence). This CDR3 is CAWGRTGREYGYTF. The CDR3 nucleotides read TGTGCCTGGGGGAGGACAGGGCGGGAATATGGCTACACCTTC.

Only a few counts were recorded for this clone. The V gene is TRBV4-1, the J gene TRBJ1-2; 8 bases map to TRBD1. The V and J ends lost 4 bases and 10 bases, in that order; junction bases with no gene match: 26. CDR1 MGHRA and CDR2 YSYEKL come from the germline V gene. The CDR3 has 19 amino acids. The CDR3 sequence is CASSPKPGRNIQAGGDYTF. CDR3 nucleotide sequence: TGCGCCAGCAGCCCTAAGCCGGGCAGGAACATCCAGGCAGGGGGCGACTACACCTTC.

This chain links TRBV6-6 with TRBJ2-7; D remains ambiguous. CDR1 and CDR2 (germline): MNHNY, SVGAGI (reference sequence). This CDR3 has 13 amino acids. Trimming left V 10 bases short and J 0 bases short, with 13 bases between. The CDR3 here is CATQRIPSYEQYF. In DNA, the CDR3 is TGTGCCACCCAGAGGATCCCCTCCTACGAGCAGTACTTC.

In this sample, this clone turned up a few times. The V and J genes are TRBV18 and TRBJ2-7; D may be TRBD1 (5 bases). The germline CDR1 and CDR2 sequences are KGHSH and LQKENI. V was shortened by 3 bases and J by 2 bases, with 11 bases between the two germline ends. The CDR3 totals 14 residues. CDR3 residues: CASSPTENTYEQYF. The CDR3 DNA follows: TGTGCCAGCTCACCGACAGAAAATACCTACGAGCAGTACTTC.

This clone was counted a few times. The chain recombines TRBV7-3 with TRBJ2-2, with 7 bases aligning to TRBD1. CDR3 size: 16 residues. V lost 4 bases, J lost 6 bases, and 11 bases stayed unmatched. CDR1 and CDR2 (germline): SGHTA, FQGTGA. The CDR3 is CASSSPTGTGAGELFF. CDR3 DNA sequence: TGTGCCAGCAGCTCCCCGACAGGGACGGGTGCCGGGGAGCTGTTTTTT. Drawing the rest from reference TRBV7-3 and TRBJ2-2, the complete variable domain is GAGVSQTPSNKVTEKGKYVELRCDPISGHTALYWYRQSLGQGPEFLIYFQGTGAADDSGLPNDRFFAVRPEGSVSTLKIQRTERGDSAVYLCASSSPTGTGAGELFFGEGSRLTVL.

This clone has only a few counts. The gene calls are TRBV30 and TRBJ1-1, with 7 nucleotides matching TRBD1. J was trimmed by 9 bases and V by 0 bases; bases with no gene match: 4. The length of the CDR3 is 12 residues. Germline CDR1 GTSNPN, CDR2 SVGIG (reference sequence). The CDR3 sequence is CAWSVLGQKAFF. CDR3 DNA sequence: TGTGCCTGGAGTGTACTGGGACAGAAAGCTTTCTTT. The full variable domain, its missing parts supplied by reference TRBV30 and TRBJ1-1, is SQTIHQWPATLVQPVGSPLSLECTVEGTSNPNLYWYRQAAGRGLQLLFYSVGIGQISSEVPQNLSASRPQDRQFILSSKKLLLSDSGFYLCAWSVLGQKAFFGQGTRLTVV.

The rearrangement links TRBV7-8 to TRBJ1-2; D is possibly TRBD1 (5 bases). Looked up from germline, CDR1 is SGHVS and CDR2 is FQNEAQ. The CDR3 spans 17 residues. V dropped 5 bases and J dropped 0 bases, with 19 bases sitting between them. The CDR3 reads CASSPKGQGVPNYGYTF. CDR3 in DNA: TGTGCCAGCAGCCCTAAGGGGCAGGGCGTCCCTAACTATGGCTACACCTTC.

As DNA, the CDR3 is TGTGCCTGTTGGCCCCCCGACAGGGGGACTGGCGAGCAGTACTTC. Translating gives CACWPPDRGTGEQYF. The chain carries TRBV30 and TRBJ2-7; 9 nucleotides line up with TRBD1. Germline CDR1 is GTSNPN and CDR2 is SVGIG (reference sequence). The junction had 15 bases not matched to a gene; V was cut back by 6 bases and J by 6 bases. The CDR3 consists of 15 residues.

This chain connects TRBV11-3 to TRBJ2-3; a possible D gene is TRBD1 (5 bases). The CDR3 runs to 16 residues. The V end was cut by 1 base, the J end by 3 bases, with 14 bases between. Germline V gives CDR1 SGHNT, CDR2 YENEEA. The CDR3 DNA reads TGTGCCAGCAGCTTAGTCAGGGCCTTTACAACAGATACGCAGTATTTT. Residues: CASSLVRAFTTDTQYF.

This clone showed up just a few times. This chain joins TRBV29-1 and TRBJ2-1; D not certain. Germline V gives CDR1 SQVTM, CDR2 ANQGSEA. This CDR3 contains 13 residues. V gave up 4 bases and J gave up 0 bases, with 7 bases separating them. CDR3 sequence (DNA): TGCAGCGTTGCACCGAGCTCCTACAATGAGCAGTTCTTC. Its protein product is CSVAPSSYNEQFF.

This clone was found a few times. The chain links TRBV5-5 to TRBJ1-5; D perhaps matches TRBD1 (6 bases). The CDR3 is 15 residues long. Germline V gives CDR1 SGHKS, CDR2 YYEKEE (reference sequence). V shed 0 bases and J shed 4 bases, with 11 bases lying between them. The CDR3 DNA follows: TGTGCCAGCAGCTTGGTACAGGGCAATAATCAGCCCCAGCATTTT. It is translated as CASSLVQGNNQPQHF.

This clone was seen more than once but under ten times. V and J are TRBV5-1 and TRBJ2-3, with a weak D call TRBD2 (6 bases). V lost 0 bases to trimming and J lost 3 bases, with 11 bases between them. Germline CDR1 SGHRS, CDR2 YFSETQ. The CDR3 spans 15 residues. The CDR3 DNA reads TGCGCCAGCAGCTTGGTTTGGGGAGGAACAGATACGCAGTATTTT. It translates to CASSLVWGGTDTQYF.

The chain uses TRBV27 and TRBJ2-4, with 7 bases identical to TRBD1. The CDR3 runs to 19 residues. The J segment lost 2 bases and the V segment lost 5 bases, leaving 18 bases of the junction unmatched. CDR1 is MNHEY, CDR2 SMNVEV, per germline (reference sequence). For the CDR3, the DNA is TGTGCCAGCAGTCCCCGAACAGGGGACGGACGGTTATCCAAAAACATTCAGTACTTC. The encoded protein is CASSPRTGDGRLSKNIQYF.

This clone appeared a few times. The chain carries TRBV7-3 and TRBJ2-7, with D unclear. The germline V and J ends were trimmed by 3 bases and 3 bases, with 6 bases remaining between them. The CDR3 totals 12 residues. Germline V lookup: CDR1 SGHTA, CDR2 FQGTGA. As DNA, the CDR3 is TGTGCCAGCAGCTTGCCCAGCTACGAGCAGTACTTC. Translation gives CASSLPSYEQYF.

Only a few counts were recorded for this clone. The V call is TRBV5-5, the J call TRBJ2-1, with 13 bases aligning to TRBD2. Germline assignment: CDR1 SGHKS and CDR2 YYEKEE (reference sequence). J gave up 9 bases and V 4 bases, and 7 bases lay outside the gene matches. The CDR3 has 15 amino acids. CDR3 nucleotide sequence: TGTGCCAGCAGCGCTAGACTAGCGGGGGGTGGTGAGCAGTTCTTC. Translation: CASSARLAGGGEQFF.

The chain has TRBV4-2 and TRBJ1-5; D call uncertain. This CDR3 contains 14 residues. Trimming pared 0 bases from V and 3 bases from J, leaving 6 bases between. Germline CDR1 and CDR2: LGHNA and YNFKEQ. As DNA, the CDR3 is TGTGCCAGCAGCCAAGATGAGGCCAATCAGCCCCAGCATTTT. Its protein is CASSQDEANQPQHF.

This clone was recorded a few times. V and J are TRBV4-1 and TRBJ2-1; 7 positions agree with TRBD2. CDR1 is MGHRA and CDR2 is YSYEKL in the germline V gene. J was trimmed by 3 bases and V by 4 bases; bases with no gene match: 12. This CDR3 is 17 amino acids long. In DNA form, the CDR3 reads TGCGCCAGCAGCCTACTAAGCGGGGAGCCAGACTACAATGAGCAGTTCTTC. This gives the protein CASSLLSGEPDYNEQFF.

This clone was seen only a few times. This chain connects TRBV29-1 to TRBJ1-2; D possibly corresponds to TRBD1 (6 bases). The CDR3 length is 11 residues. Germline loops: CDR1 SQVTM, CDR2 ANQGSEA. V was shortened by 7 bases and J by 8 bases, with 14 bases between the two germline ends. The CDR3 DNA reads as TGCAGCGGAGGGGACAACTGGGGCTACACCTTC. This codes for CSGGDNWGYTF.

This clone occurred a few times. This chain joins TRBV11-2 and TRBJ2-7; 9 bases are shared with TRBD2. V lost 5 bases and J lost 5; bases outside the gene matches: 7. The germline CDR1 and CDR2 sequences are SGHAT and FQNNGV. The CDR3 length is 14 residues. CDR3 sequence (DNA): TGTGCCAGCAGCCGTCGGACTAGCGACCACGAGCAGTACTTC. As protein: CASSRRTSDHEQYF.

In its sample, this clone was seen a few times. CDR3 residues: CASSLNAGIYGYTF. The CDR3, as DNA: TGTGCCAGCAGCTTGAATGCAGGGATCTATGGCTACACCTTC. The chain employs TRBV5-4 and TRBJ1-2; a weak D match, TRBD1 (5 bases). The germline V and J ends were trimmed by 1 base and 4 bases, with 11 bases remaining between them. In germline, CDR1 is SGHNT, CDR2 YYREEE (reference sequence). CDR3 length equals 14 residues.

In the case of this clone: Within the sample, other DNA sequences also encode this same CDR3. The V and J genes are TRBV5-1 and TRBJ1-2, with D uncertain. The CDR3 is 12 amino acids. V lost 0 bases to trimming and J lost 6 bases, with 6 bases between them. Germline V CDR1 and CDR2: SGHRS, YFSETQ. The CDR3 nucleotides are TGCGCCAGCAGCTTGGCCGGAGATGGCTACACCTTC. Translated: CASSLAGDGYTF. The whole variable domain, filled in from reference TRBV5-1 and TRBJ1-2, reads KAGVTQTPRYLIKTRGQQVTLSCSPISGHRSVSWYQQTPGQGLQFLFEYFSETQRNKGNFPGRFSGRQFSNSRSEMNVSTLELGDSALYLCASSLAGDGYTFGSGTRLTVV.

This sequence joins TRBV6-1 and TRBJ1-2; 8 nucleotides align to TRBD1. This CDR3 contains 15 residues. Germline loops: CDR1 MNHNS, CDR2 SASEGT. The trim removed 5 bases at V and 4 bases at J, leaving 9 bases unmatched. CDR3 amino acids: CASSLGQGTSYGYTF. The CDR3 nucleotides read TGTGCCAGCAGTCTTGGACAGGGCACCTCCTATGGCTACACCTTC.

J is TRBJ2-1 and V is TRBV18; 13 nucleotides line up with TRBD2. Germline CDR1 and CDR2: KGHSH and LQKENI. The ends lost 0 bases at V and 7 bases at J; junction bases unmatched: 3. The CDR3 sequence is 16 residues long. In DNA form, the CDR3 reads TGTGCCAGCTCACCACCGGTACTAGCGGGGGGGAATGAGCAGTTCTTC. Amino acids: CASSPPVLAGGNEQFF.

This sequence joins TRBV18 and TRBJ2-7, with 7 bases fitting TRBD2. CDR3 size: 17 residues. Trimming cost V 1 base and J 4 bases; bases outside gene matches: 13. CDR1 and CDR2 (germline): KGHSH, LQKENI. This chain's CDR3 is CASSPRGDYTRRYEQYF. In DNA form, the CDR3 reads TGTGCCAGCTCACCACGTGGGGACTACACGCGCCGATACGAGCAGTACTTC.

This clone was recorded a few times. The chain carries TRBV11-2 and TRBJ2-2, with a possible D match to TRBD1 (6 bases). The CDR3 is made up of 16 amino acids. Trimming removed 5 bases at V and 7 bases at J, with 20 bases between. Germline CDR1 and CDR2: SGHAT and FQNNGV. This CDR3 is CASSPSVQGYGGELFF. The CDR3 coding sequence is TGTGCCAGCAGCCCAAGCGTACAGGGATATGGCGGGGAGCTGTTTTTT.